This T cell receptor beta chain emerged from a study of graft-versus-host responses after intestinal transplantation. This clone has more than one count but fewer than ten. Antigen: not known. This table comes from immunoSEQ multiplex PCR, and its TCRdb copy is limited to in-frame clones, with some not included. Of more than 70,000 clones in the sample, almost 90% are singletons; the top ten hold 0.11%. J was trimmed by 9 bases and V by 7 bases; bases with no gene match: 11. From germline, CDR1 is MGHDK and CDR2 SYGVNS. The CDR3 loop spans 14 amino acids. The clonotype comes from a human donor who received an intestinal transplant. The rearrangement links TRBV25-1 to TRBJ1-4; TRBD1 agrees at 7 bases. The sequencing used unstimulated CD4+ T cells sorted from spleen or lymph node cells, collected before intestinal transplant. The CDR3 sequence is CASIGDREGQKLFF. The DNA of the CDR3 is TGTGCCAGCATCGGGGACAGAGAAGGTCAAAAACTGTTTTTT.